The T cell receptor (beta chain) under discussion was sequenced for a study of cytomegalovirus exposure and HLA in healthy donors. Whole-study findings and limits: Through in vitro validation, three CMV-associated chains were shown to be specific for CMV antigens. Later analysis suggested most CMV-associated TCR beta chains were HLA-restricted.

For this clone: The antigen is unknown.

The PCR employed 60 Vbeta primers together with 13 Jbeta primers. Libraries were prepared by immunoSEQ multiplex PCR; TCRdb keeps only in-frame clonotypes and omits some of them. The sample comprises 50,000 to 70,000 clones, over 60% of which are singletons, and about 7% rests with the top ten. This CDR3 is built from 15 residues. V trimming: 7 bases; J trimming: 6 bases; junction bases outside the gene matches: 12. CDR1 is MNHNS, CDR2 SASEGT, per germline. The donors were healthy bone marrow donors. Sequencing used PBMCs. This TCR came from a man aged 25 to 40 in good health and CMV-seropositive. The V gene is TRBV6-1, the J gene TRBJ2-1; 7 positions agree with TRBD2. DNA for the CDR3: TGTGCCAGCACTTCCCTAGGACTAGATGTCAATGAGCAGTTCTTC. Translating gives CASTSLGLDVNEQFF.